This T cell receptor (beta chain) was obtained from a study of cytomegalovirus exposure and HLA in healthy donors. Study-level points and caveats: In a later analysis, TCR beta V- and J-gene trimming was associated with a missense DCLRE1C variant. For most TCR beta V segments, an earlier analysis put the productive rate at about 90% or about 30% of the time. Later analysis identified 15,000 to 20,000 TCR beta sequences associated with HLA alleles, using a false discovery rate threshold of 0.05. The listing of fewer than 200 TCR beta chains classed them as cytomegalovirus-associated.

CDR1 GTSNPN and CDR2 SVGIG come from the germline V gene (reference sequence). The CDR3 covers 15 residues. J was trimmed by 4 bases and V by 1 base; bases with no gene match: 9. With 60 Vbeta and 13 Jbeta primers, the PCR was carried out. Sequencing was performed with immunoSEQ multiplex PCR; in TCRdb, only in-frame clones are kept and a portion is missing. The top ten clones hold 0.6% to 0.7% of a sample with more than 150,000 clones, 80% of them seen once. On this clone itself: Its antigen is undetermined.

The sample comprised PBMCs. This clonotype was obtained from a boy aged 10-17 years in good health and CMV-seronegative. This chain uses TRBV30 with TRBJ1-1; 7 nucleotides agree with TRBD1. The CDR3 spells CAWSESPTGSTEAFF. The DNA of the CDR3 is TGTGCCTGGAGTGAGAGCCCGACAGGGAGCACTGAAGCTTTCTTT.